Presented here are 32 T cell receptor beta chains from one specimen sequenced in a study of T cell repertoires in cytomegalovirus infection. TCRdb reanalysed the reads using MiXCR and keeps one entry per CDR3 protein. The sample yields under 600,000 distinct CDR3 sequences, approximately 15% seen once. Sequencing was performed on CD8+ T cells from PBMCs. The receptors originated from a human donor in good health (CMV status not recorded). Some clones in this sample may be carry-over from other donors' samples.

This clonotype has only a few counts. The chain couples TRBV7-9 to TRBJ1-2; D not certain. Germline V gene lookup returns CDR1 SEHNR and CDR2 FQNEAQ (reference sequence). Trimming removed 5 bases from V and 4 bases from J, with 8 bases in between. CDR3 length equals 12 residues. The CDR3 spells CASSPSGYGYTF. The DNA for the CDR3 is TGTGCCAGCAGCCCCTCGGGCTATGGCTACACCTTC.

In nucleotides, the CDR3 is TGTGCCAGCAGACCCGGACTAGCGGGAGGGCAACCCGAATTCTTGAGCTCCTACAATGAGCAGTTCTTC. Encoded protein: CASRPGLAGGQPEFLSSYNEQFF. The rearrangement links TRBV28 to TRBJ2-1; 15 positions match TRBD2. The germline CDR1 and CDR2 sequences are MDHEN and SYDVKM. This CDR3 spans 23 amino acids. Trimming took 6 bases from V and 0 from J; bases not matched to a gene: 21.

This clonotype was found many times. The rearrangement joins TRBV7-9 to TRBJ2-7; 10 bases agree with TRBD1. CDR3 length: 14 residues. The J segment lost 5 bases and the V segment lost 2 bases, leaving 3 bases of the junction unmatched. Germline V CDR1 and CDR2: SEHNR, FQNEAQ (reference sequence). The DNA of the CDR3 is TGTGCCAGCAGCTTACTGGACAGGGGGAACGAGCAGTACTTC. Amino acid sequence: CASSLLDRGNEQYF.

The rearrangement links TRBV6-5 to TRBJ1-1, with 9 nucleotides matching TRBD1. The V and J ends lost 10 bases and 1 base, in that order; junction bases with no gene match: 4. Germline V lookup: CDR1 MNHEY, CDR2 SVGAGI. This CDR3 has 13 residues. The CDR3 reads CAIQGARNTEAFF. Written as DNA, the CDR3 is TGTGCCATACAGGGGGCCCGGAACACTGAAGCTTTCTTT.

V gene TRBV30 combines with J gene TRBJ2-3; 8 positions agree with TRBD1. Germline V gene sequence: CDR1 GTSNPN, CDR2 SVGIG (reference sequence). This CDR3 contains 12 residues. Trimming removed 3 bases from V and 9 bases from J; junction bases left unmatched: 5. This CDR3 reads CAWSETGATQYF. The CDR3 DNA follows: TGTGCCTGGAGCGAGACAGGGGCAACGCAGTATTTT.

This clonotype was found many times. The chain employs TRBV28 and TRBJ1-3; maybe TRBD1 (5 bases). Trimming cost V 3 bases and J 2 bases, with 8 bases left between them. The CDR3 has 14 residues. The germline gives CDR1 MDHEN, CDR2 SYDVKM. As DNA, the CDR3 is TGTGCCAGCAGTTTCAGGGTCGCTGGAAACACCATATATTTT. It is translated as CASSFRVAGNTIYF.

The V call is TRBV12-3 or TRBV12-4, the J call TRBJ2-3; 11 nucleotides agree with TRBD2. After removal of 5 bases from V and 1 base from J, the junction contained 5 bases not matched to a gene. CDR3 length: 16 residues. CDR3 residues: CASSHTSGGRTDTQYF. The CDR3 DNA reads as TGTGCCAGCAGTCACACTAGCGGGGGACGCACAGATACGCAGTATTTT.

This clonotype was detected many times. The chain is built from TRBV12-3 or TRBV12-4 and TRBJ2-3; D is ambiguous. Deletions cut 10 bases from V and 4 bases from J, with 15 bases between. This CDR3 contains 13 residues. CDR3 residues: CAILEIVADTQYF. CDR3 DNA sequence: TGTGCCATACTCGAGATTGTCGCAGATACGCAGTATTTT.

This clonotype was counted between two and nine times. The V call is TRBV10-3, the J call TRBJ1-1; D unclear. V was pared by 6 bases and J by 3 bases, with 5 bases between. The CDR3 sequence is 11 residues long. Germline assignment: CDR1 ENHRY and CDR2 SYGVKD. The CDR3 DNA is TGTGCCATCAGATCAGACACTGAAGCTTTCTTT. The encoded protein is CAIRSDTEAFF.

There are many counts of this clonotype. The chain couples TRBV2 to TRBJ1-5; TRBD1 is a possible D gene (5 bases). The CDR3 spans 15 residues. Trimming pared 3 bases from V and 7 bases from J, leaving 16 bases between. Germline V CDR1 and CDR2: SNHLY, FYNNEI. DNA of the CDR3: TGTGCCAGCAGTGATCCGGGGGAGGGAAAGCAGCCCCAGCATTTT. It yields the protein CASSDPGEGKQPQHF. The full variable domain, in which reference TRBV2 and TRBJ1-5 provide the parts outside the CDR3, is EPEVTQTPSHQVTQMGQEVILRCVPISNHLYFYWYRQILGQKVEFLVSFYNNEISEKSEIFDDQFSVERPDGSNFTLKIRSTKLEDSAMYFCASSDPGEGKQPQHFGDGTRLSIL.

This clonotype was observed at least ten times. The V call is TRBV7-3, the J call TRBJ2-2; 8 nucleotides line up with TRBD2. The CDR3 totals 17 residues. Germline V gives CDR1 SGHTA, CDR2 FQGTGA. V lost 2 bases to trimming and J lost 5 bases; unmatched junction nucleotides: 10. The CDR3 spells CASSLGPGGVWTGELFF. DNA for the CDR3: TGTGCCAGCAGCTTAGGGCCGGGAGGGGTCTGGACCGGGGAGCTGTTTTTT.

The table lists this clonotype with a few counts. This sequence joins TRBV5-6 and TRBJ1-5, with TRBD1 as a possible D gene (6 bases). CDR3 size: 14 residues. Trimming pared 4 bases from V and 7 bases from J, leaving 15 bases between. The germline V gene has CDR1 SGHDT and CDR2 YYEEEE. CDR3 DNA: TGTGCCAGCAGCGGAACAGGGCGAGGGCAGCCCCAGCATTTT. Translating gives CASSGTGRGQPQHF.

This clonotype appeared many times. The J gene is TRBJ2-7, the V gene TRBV10-2, with 8 nucleotides matching TRBD1. The CDR3 has 15 residues. V dropped 6 bases and J dropped 0; count of bases not matched to a gene: 7. The V gene's germline CDR1 is WSHSY and CDR2 SAAADI. The CDR3 is CASSYGQGGSYEQYF. The CDR3 DNA sequence: TGCGCCAGCAGCTATGGACAGGGAGGCTCCTACGAGCAGTACTTC.

This chain joins TRBV28 and TRBJ1-1; 7 bases fit TRBD1. The V gene's germline CDR1 is MDHEN and CDR2 SYDVKM. The CDR3 consists of 15 residues. J gave up 1 base and V 5 bases, and 7 bases lay outside the gene matches. The CDR3 sequence: CASSPPGTENTEAFF. The DNA of the CDR3 is TGTGCCAGCAGTCCCCCCGGGACAGAGAACACTGAAGCTTTCTTT.

The rearrangement uses TRBV30 and TRBJ1-2; 11 positions agree with TRBD1. The J segment lost 4 bases and the V segment lost 5 bases, leaving 3 bases of the junction unmatched. Germline V CDR1 and CDR2: GTSNPN, SVGIG (reference sequence). The CDR3 has 13 residues. The DNA for the CDR3 is TGTGCCTGGCGGGACAGGGGGATCTATGGCTACACCTTC. Translating it yields CAWRDRGIYGYTF. Full variable domain (remainder filled in from reference TRBV30 and TRBJ1-2): SQTIHQWPATLVQPVGSPLSLECTVEGTSNPNLYWYRQAAGRGLQLLFYSVGIGQISSEVPQNLSASRPQDRQFILSSKKLLLSDSGFYLCAWRDRGIYGYTFGSGTRLTVV.

The rearrangement uses TRBV2 and TRBJ1-5; D unresolved. Germline V CDR1 and CDR2: SNHLY, FYNNEI. V dropped 0 bases and J dropped 5 bases, with 8 bases sitting between them. There are 14 residues in the CDR3. This CDR3 reads CASSEASSDQPQHF. The CDR3 coding sequence is TGTGCCAGCAGTGAAGCTTCCAGCGATCAGCCCCAGCATTTT. The variable domain in full, completed from reference TRBV2 and TRBJ1-5, reads EPEVTQTPSHQVTQMGQEVILRCVPISNHLYFYWYRQILGQKVEFLVSFYNNEISEKSEIFDDQFSVERPDGSNFTLKIRSTKLEDSAMYFCASSEASSDQPQHFGDGTRLSIL.

This chain uses TRBV9 with TRBJ1-1, with a possible D match to TRBD1 (6 bases). This CDR3 contains 16 residues. Germline assignment: CDR1 SGDLS and CDR2 YYNGEE. Trimming took 2 bases from V and 5 from J, leaving 19 bases between them. In DNA form, the CDR3 reads TGTGCCAGCAGCGTCTACGGGGGGCAAGGGGAAACTGAAGCTTTCTTT. It yields the protein CASSVYGGQGETEAFF.

This clonotype has a handful of counts. This sequence joins TRBV14 and TRBJ2-7, with a possible D match to TRBD2 (6 bases). Trimming took 0 bases from V and 4 from J, leaving 16 bases between them. CDR3 length: 16 amino acids. Looked up from germline, CDR1 is SGHDN and CDR2 is FVKESK. The CDR3 here is CASSQDGGYRWYEQYF. The CDR3 DNA reads as TGTGCCAGCAGCCAAGATGGAGGGTACAGGTGGTACGAGCAGTACTTC.

This clonotype was detected a few times. The genes are TRBV19 and TRBJ2-6, with 9 bases matching TRBD1. V shed 9 bases, J shed 0 bases, and the junction held 9 bases outside the gene matches. Per germline, CDR1 LNHDA and CDR2 SQIVND (reference sequence). CDR3 length: 17 residues. The DNA for the CDR3 is TGTGCCAGCGACAGGGGGGGAGGACACTCTGGGGCCAACGTCCTGACTTTC. Its protein product is CASDRGGGHSGANVLTF.

This clonotype showed up many times. This chain links TRBV4-1 with TRBJ1-2, with D hard to call. The CDR3 loop spans 13 amino acids. CDR1 and CDR2 from the germline V gene are MGHRA and YSYEKL. Trimming removed 1 base from V and 6 bases from J, with 9 bases in between. The CDR3 DNA sequence: TGCGCCAGCAGCCAAGGGTTAGGACATGGCTACACCTTC. Protein: CASSQGLGHGYTF.

This clonotype was found a few times. The rearrangement joins TRBV3-1 to TRBJ2-2; maybe TRBD2 (5 bases). The V gene's germline CDR1 is LGHDT and CDR2 YNNKEL (reference sequence). This CDR3 comprises 16 residues. V was cut by 1 base and J by 3 bases, with 12 bases left in between. CDR3: CASSQVWAEDTGELFF. CDR3 nucleotides: TGTGCCAGCAGCCAAGTCTGGGCGGAGGACACCGGGGAGCTGTTTTTT. Combining the CDR3 with reference TRBV3-1 and TRBJ2-2 gives the whole variable domain DTAVSQTPKYLVTQMGNDKSIKCEQNLGHDTMYWYKQDSKKFLKIMFSYNNKELIINETVPNRFSPKSPDKAHLNLHINSLELGDSAVYFCASSQVWAEDTGELFFGEGSRLTVL.

This clonotype has a count of ten or more. V and J are TRBV5-5 and TRBJ1-1; D gene ambiguous. With 2 bases removed from V and 5 bases from J, the gap between germline ends came to 13 bases. CDR3 length equals 14 residues. Germline V gene lookup returns CDR1 SGHKS and CDR2 YYEKEE (reference sequence). The CDR3 loop reads CASSFTRGTTEAFF. The DNA for the CDR3 is TGTGCCAGCAGCTTTACGCGGGGAACGACTGAAGCTTTCTTT. Combining the CDR3 with reference TRBV5-5 and TRBJ1-1 gives the whole variable domain DAGVTQSPTHLIKTRGQQVTLRCSPISGHKSVSWYQQVLGQGPQFIFQYYEKEERGRGNFPDRFSARQFPNYSSELNVNALLLGDSALYLCASSFTRGTTEAFFGQGTRLTVV.

V and J are TRBV27 and TRBJ2-7; D may be TRBD2 (6 bases). Germline V gene sequence: CDR1 MNHEY, CDR2 SMNVEV (reference sequence). The CDR3 covers 12 residues. The V end lost 4 bases, the J end lost 6 bases, and 10 bases lay between the germline ends. CDR3 sequence: CASSSSSVEQYF. CDR3 nucleotides: TGTGCCAGCAGTTCCTCTAGCGTCGAGCAGTACTTC.

The chain employs TRBV5-1 and TRBJ1-1; 8 nucleotides line up with TRBD1. The CDR3 runs 16 residues. The germline CDR1 and CDR2 sequences are SGHRS and YFSETQ. After removal of 5 bases from V and 5 bases from J, the junction contained 14 bases not matched to a gene. The CDR3 region is CASRDTDRGWRTEAFF. In DNA form, the CDR3 reads TGCGCCAGCAGGGATACCGACAGGGGTTGGCGTACTGAAGCTTTCTTT.

This clonotype came up a few times. The chain has TRBV27 and TRBJ2-7; TRBD2 is a possible D gene (5 bases). V dropped 3 bases and J dropped 3 bases, with 12 bases sitting between them. The CDR3 has 14 amino acids. The germline CDR1 and CDR2 sequences are MNHEY and SMNVEV (reference sequence). CDR3 sequence: CASSLGKLGYEQYF. The CDR3 nucleotides are TGTGCCAGCAGTTTGGGGAAACTAGGCTACGAGCAGTACTTC.

As concerns this clonotype: One base away lies a much larger clone, so this may be a sequencing read error. V is TRBV12-3 or TRBV12-4 and J is TRBJ2-1; D gene unclear. CDR3 length: 14 residues. Trimming removed 4 bases at V and 6 bases at J, with 13 bases between. The CDR3 sequence is CASSSKGRVNEQFF. The CDR3 region has the DNA TGTGCCAGCAGTTCCAAGGGAAGGGTCAATGAGCAGTTCTTC.

The rearrangement links TRBV7-6 to TRBJ2-7; D ambiguous. CDR1 and CDR2 from the germline V gene are SGHVS and FNYEAQ. The CDR3 spans 12 residues. Trimming removed 5 bases at V and 5 bases at J, with 10 bases between. The CDR3 reads CASSGPVNEQYF. The CDR3 coding sequence is TGTGCCAGCAGCGGGCCAGTAAACGAGCAGTACTTC.

Many counts were recorded for this clonotype. The genes are TRBV7-8 and TRBJ1-2; D remains ambiguous. The CDR3 runs to 13 residues. V was trimmed by 5 bases and J by 3 bases, leaving 10 bases between them. CDR1 is SGHVS and CDR2 is FQNEAQ in the germline V gene. CDR3 nucleotide sequence: TGTGCCAGCAGCCTGGTAAAGGACTATGGCTACACCTTC. Translation gives CASSLVKDYGYTF.

This clonotype was counted ten times or more. The rearrangement uses TRBV6-1 and TRBJ2-1, with 11 bases lining up with TRBD2. This CDR3 has 18 amino acids. Germline CDR1 reads MNHNS; CDR2 reads SASEGT. V shed 3 bases and J 5 bases; nucleotides not matched to a gene: 12. The CDR3 coding sequence is TGTGCCAGCAGTGATTGGCCGATGACTAGCGGGGATAACAATGAGCAGTTCTTC. Translated: CASSDWPMTSGDNNEQFF.

This clonotype was observed a few times. The chain carries TRBV7-9 and TRBJ1-1, with 7 positions matching TRBD1. V lost 6 bases, J lost 7 bases, and 8 bases stayed unmatched. CDR3 length: 13 amino acids. CDR1 is SEHNR, CDR2 FQNEAQ, per germline (reference sequence). Here the CDR3 DNA reads TGTGCCAGCAGGCCCGGGACAGAGTTTGAAGCTTTCTTT. The encoded protein is CASRPGTEFEAFF.

The sample holds many counts of this clonotype. The CDR3 nucleotides are TGTGCCAGCAGTCTCGCCAGGGCCAGCAATCAGCCCCAGCATTTT. This translates into CASSLARASNQPQHF. V is TRBV2 and J is TRBJ1-5; D is perhaps TRBD1 (5 bases). V was pared by 5 bases and J by 1 base, with 12 bases between. This CDR3 spans 15 amino acids. Germline values: CDR1 SNHLY, CDR2 FYNNEI.

This clonotype has at least ten counts. The chain carries TRBV24-1 and TRBJ2-1, with TRBD1 matching over 7 bases. The CDR3 has 15 amino acids. V gave up 4 bases and J gave up 8 bases; unmatched junction bases: 10. Per germline, CDR1 KGHDR and CDR2 SFDVKD. CDR3 nucleotide sequence: TGTGCCACCAGTGACCTTGACAGGGCGGGCGATGAGCAGTTCTTC. Amino acid sequence: CATSDLDRAGDEQFF.